These T cell receptor beta chains were read from a single sample in a study of blood T cell repertoires in COVID-19. Profiled with immunoSEQ multiplex PCR; TCRdb holds only in-frame clones, not every one. The data contain 380,000 or so clones, more than 80% of them seen just once; the ten biggest clones take up roughly 1.2%. Sample: peripheral blood. These TCRs come from a man aged 40-49 years with acute or convalescent COVID-19. Each CDR3 is given with its conserved first and last residue. Part of the rows lack a size; the others show once, few, many or a class for expanded clones.

>13|TRBJ2-3|-|TRBV24-1
CATSDRRVDTQYF
>12|TRBJ2-3|-|TRBV10-3
CAISKGSDTQYF
>16|TRBJ1-2|-|TRBV7-2
CASSFQGQTANYGYTF
>16|TRBJ2-2|-|TRBV7-2
CASSLFGQGAPKKLFF
>11|TRBJ2-7|-|TRBV2
CASSEAGEQYF
>16|TRBJ2-2|-|TRBV2
CAGRTSGRPNTGELFF
>17|TRBJ2-2|few|TRBV6-4
CASSGQASGMNTGELFF
>16|TRBJ1-2|-|TRBV28
CASRRQDRGANYGYTF
>14|TRBJ2-7|-|TRBV3-1/TRBV3-2
CASSQEQGLGEQYF
>18|TRBJ2-2|-|TRBV5-4
CASSTTGTGALNTGELFF
>14|TRBJ1-3|-|TRBV3-1/TRBV3-2
CASSRTGGRNTIYF
>15|TRBJ2-5|-|TRBV6-2/TRBV6-3
CASSLGGSHQETQYF
>15|TRBJ1-2|-|TRBV27
CASSTGQGGGYGYTF
>14|TRBJ1-1|few|TRBV6-2/TRBV6-3
CASSYSARATEAFF
>19|TRBJ2-7|-|TRBV7-2
CASSLGGVRPGQGAGEQYF
>15|TRBJ2-7|-|TRBV5-1
CASSLDASGVYEQYF
>16|TRBJ1-1|-|TRBV18
CASSPLRTAKNTEAFF
>15|TRBJ2-3|-|TRBV10-2
CASSEYGAGTDTQYF
>15|TRBJ2-1|-|TRBV25-1
CASTPPGQASNEQFF
>13|TRBJ2-7|-|TRBV27
CASSEGLTYEQYF
>14|TRBJ1-1|-|TRBV4-2
CASSQGRANTEAFF
>15|TRBJ1-1|once|TRBV5-1
CASSLTGGSNTEAFF
>15|TRBJ1-1|once|TRBV7-6
CASSRQTNMNTEAFF
>15|TRBJ1-1|few|TRBV6-5
CASSYEEGAGTEAFF
>17|TRBJ2-2|few|TRBV11-2
CASSLVGLKGFTGELFF
>19|TRBJ2-3|-|TRBV11-3
CASSGRTRAGESSTDTQYF
>16|TRBJ1-5|few|TRBV4-3
CASSQEVGQGAQPQHF
>13|TRBJ1-2|-|TRBV10-3
CAISAGEVNGYTF
>15|TRBJ2-7|-|TRBV15
CATSRPGQGVYEQYF
>15|TRBJ2-3|once|TRBV7-3
CASSLVGSEADTQYF
>15|TRBJ1-5|-|TRBV28
CASSFREVGNQPQHF
>16|TRBJ1-6|-|TRBV5-6
CASSFAAGHIDSPLHF
>15|TRBJ1-4|-|TRBV4-1
CASSQDEGSNEKLFF
>14|TRBJ2-2|-|TRBV10-3
CAIKRGLDTGELFF
>13|TRBJ1-1|-|TRBV5-1
CASSLESGLEAFF
>15|TRBJ2-7|-|TRBV29-1
CSAKAGGQTSYEQYF
>16|TRBJ2-4|-|TRBV15
CATSRGRQGAKNIQYF
>15|TRBJ2-3|-|TRBV18
CASSPPGQLADTQYF
>11|TRBJ2-1|-|TRBV5-1
CASSLSNEQFF
>16|TRBJ2-7|-|TRBV19
CASSRRPTGTSYEQYF
>13|TRBJ2-7|-|TRBV29-1
CSAQQGQLDEQYF